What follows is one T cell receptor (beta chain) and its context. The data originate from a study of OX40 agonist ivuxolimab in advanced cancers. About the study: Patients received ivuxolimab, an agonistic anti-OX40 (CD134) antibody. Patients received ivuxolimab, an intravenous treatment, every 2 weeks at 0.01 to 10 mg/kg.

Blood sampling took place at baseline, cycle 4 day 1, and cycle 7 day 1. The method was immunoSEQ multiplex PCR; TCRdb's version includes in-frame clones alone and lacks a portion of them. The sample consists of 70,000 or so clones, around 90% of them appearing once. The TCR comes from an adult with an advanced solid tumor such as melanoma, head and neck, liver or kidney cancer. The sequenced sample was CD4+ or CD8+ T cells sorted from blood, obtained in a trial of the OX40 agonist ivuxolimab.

CDR3 coding DNA: TGTGCCAGTAGTACCCCGACCTTGTACAATGAGCAGTTCTTC. As protein: CASSTPTLYNEQFF. The rearrangement uses TRBV19 and TRBJ2-1, with unresolved D. CDR1 and CDR2 (germline): LNHDA, SQIVND (reference sequence). The CDR3 runs 14 residues. Trimming took off 4 bases at V and 4 bases at J, with 11 bases between the two ends.